Here is one T cell receptor beta chain with its context. Its antigen remains unknown. Using a J-beta primer mix together with a sample-barcoded 5' primer, a second PCR was run for roughly 6 to 12 cycles. Each cDNA was tagged by a template-switch adaptor containing 12 random nucleotides. TCRdb reprocessed the 5' RACE reads with MiXCR, giving one entry per CDR3 protein. The table shows roughly 1,300,000 distinct CDR3 sequences, with 59% occurring only once. This record belongs to a study of blood T cells in healthy people across ages. General study results and limits: Among long-lived donors, naive CD4+ cells were more numerous and diversity higher than in aged donors.

Trimming shortened V by 3 bases and J by 2 bases, and 11 bases separated the two germline ends. Per the germline V gene, CDR1 is ENHRY and CDR2 is SYGVKD. The CDR3 extends over 14 amino acids. The V call is TRBV10-3, the J call TRBJ2-7; no clear D gene. The source is a man younger than 35 in good health. Sequenced material: blood. This CDR3 reads CAISDSRTPYEQYF. The DNA for the CDR3 is TGTGCCATCAGTGATAGCAGAACCCCCTACGAGCAGTACTTC.